A selection of T cell receptor beta chains follows, all from one sample in a study of PD-1 blockade in classical Hodgkin lymphoma. Some clones are missing from TCRdb's copy, which holds only in-frame ones; the method was immunoSEQ multiplex PCR. This sample carries approximately 11,000 clones, more than 75% of them seen once, and the ten largest clones take more than 30%. The source was peripheral blood mononuclear cells (PBMCs), collected at baseline. Receptors originate from a human donor with classical Hodgkin lymphoma. CDR3s include the opening cysteine and the closing phenylalanine or tryptophan. Fields, in order: D gene, J gene, V gene, clone size, CDR3 DNA, CDR3 protein. D genes are given only for firm matches. Clone sizes are given selectively: once, few, many, or a class where the clone is expanded.

. | TRBJ2-5 | TRBV7-2 | . | TGTGCCAGCAGCTACCCCAAAATAGGGACCCAGTACTTC | CASSYPKIGTQYF
TRBD1 | TRBJ1-2 | TRBV7-3 | . | TGTGCCAGCAGCCTAACAGGGGGAGATGGCTACACCTTC | CASSLTGGDGYTF
. | TRBJ2-1 | TRBV6-1 | . | TGTGCCAGCAGTGAATTTATGCAGGGCAATGAGCAGTTCTTC | CASSEFMQGNEQFF
TRBD2 | TRBJ2-1 | TRBV28 | . | TGTGCCAGCAGTTACACTAGCGGGAGATACAATGAGCAGTTCTTC | CASSYTSGRYNEQFF
TRBD1 | TRBJ2-6 | TRBV7-2 | few | TGTGCCAGCAGCGCCGGACAGGCATACTCTGGGGCCAACGTCCTGACTTTC | CASSAGQAYSGANVLTF
. | TRBJ2-1 | TRBV27 | . | TGTGCCAGAGGGGGTAGCGGATACTCCTACAATGAGCAGTTCTTC | CARGGSGYSYNEQFF
TRBD1 | TRBJ1-1 | TRBV11-2 | medium-sized | TGTGCCAGCAGCTTAGACCCCGGGACAGGAGAAGCTTTCTTT | CASSLDPGTGEAFF
. | TRBJ2-5 | TRBV11-2 | . | TGTGCCAGCAGCACAACAGGGAGCGGGGAGACCCAGTACTTC | CASSTTGSGETQYF
TRBD1 | TRBJ1-6 | TRBV5-1 | . | TGCGCCAGCAGCGGGCAGGGGGGAGATTCACCCCTCCACTTT | CASSGQGGDSPLHF
. | TRBJ1-2 | TRBV21-1 | . | TGTGCCAGCAGCAAAGCGGGCACAGATCAATATGGCTACACCTTC | CASSKAGTDQYGYTF